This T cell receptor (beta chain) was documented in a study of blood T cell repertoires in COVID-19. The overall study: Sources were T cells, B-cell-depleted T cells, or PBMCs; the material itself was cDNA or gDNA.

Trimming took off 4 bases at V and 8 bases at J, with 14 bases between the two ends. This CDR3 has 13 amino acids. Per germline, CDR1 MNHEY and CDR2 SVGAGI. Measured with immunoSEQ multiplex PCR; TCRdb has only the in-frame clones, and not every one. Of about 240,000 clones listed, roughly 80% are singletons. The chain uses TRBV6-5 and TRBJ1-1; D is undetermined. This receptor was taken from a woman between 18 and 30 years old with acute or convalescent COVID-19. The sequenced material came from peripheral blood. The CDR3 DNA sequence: TGTGCCAGCAGTTTCAACGGTCTGGGCGAAGCTTTCTTT. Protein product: CASSFNGLGEAFF.